This T cell receptor beta chain originates from a study of regulatory T cells in long-lasting Graves disease. This clonotype was recorded a few times. Relying on iRepertoire HTBI primers and Arm-PCR of CDR3 regions, the team built TCR beta libraries. TCRdb analysed the multiplex PCR reads with MiXCR anew, one entry per CDR3 protein. This sample carries roughly 500,000 distinct CDR3 sequences, 14% of them seen once, and the ten largest clones take approximately 19%. This sample's time point: newly diagnosed GD, antithyroid drugs for less than 3 months. The TCR library used RNA extracted from PBMCs. A further study also used this sample, focusing on T cells in Graves' hyperthyroidism and ophthalmopathy.

This clonotype was sampled from a woman aged 50 to 60 with Graves disease. The sequenced sample was peripheral blood mononuclear cells (PBMCs), obtained at new diagnosis, from a patient treated with antithyroid drugs.

CDR3 residues: CSVGGIRTGGELFF. The CDR3 region has the DNA TGCAGCGTTGGGGGTATCCGTACGGGCGGGGAGCTGTTTTTT. This chain joins TRBV29-1 and TRBJ2-2; D not certain. The CDR3 length is 14 residues. The V end was cut by 4 bases, the J end by 7 bases, with 16 bases between. CDR1 is SQVTM and CDR2 is ANQGSEA in the germline V gene.